These 28 T cell receptor beta chains were all obtained from the same sample, sequenced in a study of control samples from healthy donors and cancer patients. Sequencing was performed with immunoSEQ multiplex PCR; in TCRdb, only in-frame clones are kept and a portion is missing. The sample carries tens of thousands of clones, roughly 90% recorded once. Sequences were obtained from PBMCs. The receptors shown here come from a man in his forties with colorectal cancer.

The rearrangement uses TRBV12-3 or TRBV12-4 and TRBJ2-3; D is undetermined. The CDR3 has 11 amino acids. V was shortened by 3 bases and J by 2 bases, with 0 bases between the two germline ends. Here the CDR3 DNA reads TGTGCCAGCAGTTTCACAGATACGCAGTATTTT. This encodes CASSFTDTQYF.

This chain uses TRBV7-2 with TRBJ1-1, with a weak D call TRBD1 (5 bases). Trimming left V 3 bases short and J 4 bases short, with 15 bases between. This CDR3 is built from 15 residues. Germline CDR1 reads SGHTA; CDR2 reads FQGNSA. The CDR3: CASSLGRMVGTEAFF. In DNA form, the CDR3 reads TGTGCCAGCAGCTTGGGACGGATGGTAGGCACTGAAGCTTTCTTT.

The J gene is TRBJ1-2, the V gene TRBV5-1, with D unclear. CDR1 and CDR2 from the germline V gene are SGHRS and YFSETQ. Trimming cost V 3 bases and J 0 bases, with 6 bases left between them. The CDR3 is 13 residues long. The CDR3 sequence is CASSSKANYGYTF. CDR3 sequence (DNA): TGCGCCAGCAGCTCGAAAGCTAACTATGGCTACACCTTC.

This sequence joins TRBV7-9 and TRBJ1-2; TRBD1 agrees at 10 bases. V gave up 0 bases and J gave up 8 bases; unmatched junction bases: 6. The CDR3 length is 15 residues. Germline CDR1 reads SEHNR; CDR2 reads FQNEAQ (reference sequence). The CDR3 bases are TGTGCCAGCAGCTTAGCGGGGACAGGGGTAAACGGCTACACCTTC. Encoded protein: CASSLAGTGVNGYTF.

The chain employs TRBV5-8 and TRBJ1-1; 9 bases agree with TRBD1. In germline, CDR1 is SGHTS, CDR2 YDEGEE. V shed 4 bases, J shed 3 bases, and the junction held 7 bases outside the gene matches. The CDR3 consists of 15 residues. CDR3: CASSIGTGKDTEAFF. The CDR3 DNA is TGTGCCAGCAGCATAGGGACAGGGAAGGACACTGAAGCTTTCTTT.

V gene TRBV24-1 combines with J gene TRBJ2-1; 7 bases are shared with TRBD2. CDR3 length equals 15 residues. V lost 7 bases to trimming and J lost 4 bases; unmatched junction nucleotides: 9. Germline assignment: CDR1 KGHDR and CDR2 SFDVKD. The CDR3 here is CATRGRGESYNEQFF. CDR3 bases: TGTGCCACCAGGGGTCGGGGGGAGTCGTACAATGAGCAGTTCTTC.

This sequence joins TRBV7-2 and TRBJ1-1, with D uncertain. The V gene's germline CDR1 is SGHTA and CDR2 FQGNSA. This CDR3 spans 14 amino acids. V was trimmed by 2 bases and J by 0 bases, leaving 7 bases between them. In nucleotides, the CDR3 is TGTGCCAGCAGCTTAAATAGGTTGAACACTGAAGCTTTCTTT. Its translation: CASSLNRLNTEAFF. The whole variable domain, filled in from reference TRBV7-2 and TRBJ1-1, reads GAGVSQSPSNKVTEKGKDVELRCDPISGHTALYWYRQSLGQGLEFLIYFQGNSAPDKSGLPSDRFSAERTGGSVSTLTIQRTQQEDSAVYLCASSLNRLNTEAFFGQGTRLTVV.

The chain couples TRBV3-1 (or the pseudogene TRBV3-2) to TRBJ2-1; the D gene is possibly TRBD1 (5 bases). Per the germline V gene, CDR1 is LGHDT and CDR2 is YNNKEL (reference sequence). The CDR3 covers 15 residues. V lost 0 bases and J lost 7, with 13 bases in between. In DNA form, the CDR3 reads TGTGCCAGCAGCCAAGATCATTCAGGGATGAATGAGCAGTTCTTC. This encodes CASSQDHSGMNEQFF.

V is TRBV19 and J is TRBJ1-1, with TRBD1 matching 7 bases. This CDR3 is built from 16 residues. The germline V gene encodes CDR1 LNHDA and CDR2 SQIVND (reference sequence). V was pared by 6 bases and J by 0 bases, with 10 bases of the junction left unmatched. CDR3 loop: CASSLRPGQLNTEAFF. The CDR3, as DNA: TGTGCCAGTAGCCTTAGACCGGGACAGTTGAACACTGAAGCTTTCTTT. The entire variable domain, with the rest obtained from reference TRBV19 and TRBJ1-1, is as follows: DGGITQSPKYLFRKEGQNVTLSCEQNLNHDAMYWYRQDPGQGLRLIYYSQIVNDFQKGDIAEGYSVSREKKESFPLTVTSAQKNPTAFYLCASSLRPGQLNTEAFFGQGTRLTVV.

The V and J genes are TRBV3-1 (or the pseudogene TRBV3-2) and TRBJ2-7; no firm D call. The V gene lost 1 base and the J gene lost 3 bases, with 1 base spanning the gap. This CDR3 comprises 11 residues. The germline V gene encodes CDR1 LGHDT and CDR2 YNNKEL (reference sequence). The DNA of the CDR3 is TGTGCCAGCAGCCAAGGCTACGAGCAGTACTTC. Its protein product is CASSQGYEQYF.

The chain carries TRBV11-2 and TRBJ2-5; D not certain. The CDR3 length is 12 residues. The germline V gene has CDR1 SGHAT and CDR2 FQNNGV. Trimming pared 6 bases from V and 6 bases from J, leaving 11 bases between. The CDR3 DNA follows: TGTGCCAGCAGTGGCGATTCCAAGACCCAGTACTTC. This encodes CASSGDSKTQYF.

The genes are TRBV18 and TRBJ1-1; tentatively, D is TRBD1 (6 bases). The length of the CDR3 is 14 residues. The germline CDR1 and CDR2 sequences are KGHSH and LQKENI. With 6 bases removed from V and 1 base from J, the gap between germline ends came to 12 bases. The CDR3 loop reads CASSGQTSNTEAFF. DNA of the CDR3: TGTGCCAGCTCCGGACAGACCTCGAACACTGAAGCTTTCTTT.

V usage is TRBV5-1 and J usage is TRBJ1-2, with D possibly being TRBD1 (6 bases). The V end was cut by 4 bases, the J end by 1 base, with 11 bases between. Germline CDR1 reads SGHRS; CDR2 reads YFSETQ. This CDR3 is built from 14 residues. As DNA, the CDR3 is TGCGCCAGCAGCCCTGGGACACTTAACTATGGCTACACCTTC. Translation: CASSPGTLNYGYTF.

The chain recombines TRBV18 with TRBJ2-5; the D gene is possibly TRBD1 (7 bases). This CDR3 is built from 14 residues. The ends were cut back, 4 bases at V and 5 bases at J, with 14 bases in the middle. CDR1 is KGHSH and CDR2 is LQKENI in the germline V gene. CDR3 in DNA: TGTGCCAGCTCACAACAACAGGGGAGGGAGACCCAGTACTTC. Translating gives CASSQQQGRETQYF.

The chain links TRBV7-8 to TRBJ2-7; TRBD2 matches 11 bases. Per germline, CDR1 SGHVS and CDR2 FQNEAQ. This CDR3 comprises 14 residues. Trimming took 5 bases from V and 8 from J; bases not matched to a gene: 8. CDR3 residues: CASSSSGGASQQYF. The CDR3 DNA sequence: TGTGCCAGCAGCAGTAGCGGGGGGGCCTCCCAGCAGTACTTC.

The V and J genes are TRBV19 and TRBJ2-3; 7 bases are a match to TRBD2. Germline CDR1 reads LNHDA; CDR2 reads SQIVND (reference sequence). V was clipped by 3 bases and J by 2 bases; unmatched bases: 5. The length of the CDR3 is 15 residues. The CDR3 nucleotides are TGTGCCAGTAGTATGCCTAGCGGATACACAGATACGCAGTATTTT. This gives the protein CASSMPSGYTDTQYF.

This clone showed up just a few times. The chain employs TRBV6-2 or TRBV6-3 and TRBJ1-5; D not certain. V shed 2 bases and J shed 1 base, with 9 bases lying between them. This CDR3 spans 15 amino acids. Looked up from germline, CDR1 is MNHEY and CDR2 is SVGEGT. The CDR3 DNA reads as TGTGCCAGCAGTTACCTTCTCTGGAGCAATCAGCCCCAGCATTTT. Protein sequence: CASSYLLWSNQPQHF.

A remark on this clone: The sample holds other DNA sequences that translate to the same CDR3. The rearrangement links TRBV14 to TRBJ1-2; D might be TRBD1 (5 bases). Germline V gene data show CDR1 as SGHDN and CDR2 as FVKESK. CDR3 size: 15 residues. V lost 1 base to trimming and J lost 8 bases, with 17 bases between them. The CDR3, as DNA: TGTGCCAGCAGCCAAGGCCGTCCGGGGGAGTACGGCTACACCTTC. It encodes CASSQGRPGEYGYTF.

CDR3 DNA: TGTGCCAGCAGTGCCGAGACAGGGTCCAGAGATACGCAGTATTTT. Its protein is CASSAETGSRDTQYF. The V call is TRBV6-4, the J call TRBJ2-3; 7 bases match TRBD1. Germline-derived CDR1 and CDR2 are MRHNA and SNTAGT. Trimming took 4 bases from V and 5 from J; bases not matched to a gene: 9. The CDR3 contains 15 residues.

The genes are TRBV7-3 and TRBJ2-1; D possibly corresponds to TRBD2 (6 bases). Germline CDR1 SGHTA, CDR2 FQGTGA. The length of the CDR3 is 14 residues. V was pared by 5 bases and J by 9 bases, with 17 bases between. The CDR3 loop is CASSPLGGQIEQFF. DNA of the CDR3: TGTGCCAGCAGCCCCCTCGGGGGTCAGATTGAGCAGTTCTTC.

The V gene is TRBV27, the J gene TRBJ1-5, with D possibly matching TRBD1 (5 bases). Germline values: CDR1 MNHEY, CDR2 SMNVEV (reference sequence). Between the trimmed V and J ends, which lost 3 bases and 5 bases, there was a span of 14 bases. The CDR3 is 15 residues long. CDR3 residues: CASSFGGRPDQPQHF. In DNA, the CDR3 is TGTGCCAGCAGTTTCGGGGGGAGGCCCGATCAGCCCCAGCATTTT.

The chain recombines TRBV14 with TRBJ1-6; D gene ambiguous. V was trimmed by 9 bases and J by 14 bases, leaving 23 bases between them. This CDR3 spans 14 amino acids. CDR1 and CDR2 (germline): SGHDN, FVKESK. The DNA of the CDR3 is TGTGCCAGTAAGGACCGATTAACCTCTTCGGCCCTCCACTTT. Amino acids: CASKDRLTSSALHF.

Here the CDR3 reads CASRPKTGWDTEAFF. The CDR3 bases are TGTGCCAGCAGACCAAAGACGGGATGGGACACTGAAGCTTTCTTT. The rearrangement uses TRBV27 and TRBJ1-1; D is unclear. Germline V gene data show CDR1 as MNHEY and CDR2 as SMNVEV (reference sequence). The CDR3 is made up of 15 amino acids. The ends were cut back, 6 bases at V and 3 bases at J, with 17 bases in the middle.

V usage is TRBV3-1 (or the pseudogene TRBV3-2) and J usage is TRBJ1-4; a possible D gene is TRBD1 (5 bases). Germline CDR1 and CDR2: LGHDT and YNNKEL (reference sequence). This CDR3 is 13 amino acids long. V was cut by 1 base and J by 15 bases, with 15 bases left in between. CDR3 sequence (DNA): TGTGCCAGCAGCCAAGGCTCAAGGCCAGGGTTGTTTTTT. Protein sequence: CASSQGSRPGLFF.

The chain carries TRBV5-1 and TRBJ1-1, with TRBD1 matching 7 bases. The CDR3 is 15 residues long. V lost 2 bases and J lost 4; bases outside the gene matches: 8. Per germline, CDR1 SGHRS and CDR2 YFSETQ. CDR3 region: CASSFRQGAGTEAFF. The CDR3 DNA sequence: TGCGCCAGCAGCTTTCGACAGGGCGCAGGCACTGAAGCTTTCTTT.

The V call is TRBV7-2, the J call TRBJ1-1; weak D call: TRBD1 (6 bases). CDR3 length: 17 residues. V lost 7 bases, J lost 0 bases, and 21 bases lay in between. Per the germline V gene, CDR1 is SGHTA and CDR2 is FQGNSA. The CDR3 region is CASTPLTGWRMNTEAFF. The CDR3 DNA reads as TGTGCCAGCACCCCTTTAACAGGGTGGAGGATGAACACTGAAGCTTTCTTT.

This clone has only one observation. The chain has TRBV7-9 and TRBJ1-1; unclear D gene. V was shortened by 1 base and J by 4 bases, with 7 bases between the two germline ends. The germline V gene has CDR1 SEHNR and CDR2 FQNEAQ (reference sequence). The CDR3 length is 13 residues. The CDR3 DNA sequence: TGTGCCAGCAGCTTAGGTGGGAGCACTGAAGCTTTCTTT. It specifies CASSLGGSTEAFF.

This chain uses TRBV2 with TRBJ1-5; D call uncertain. The CDR3 covers 15 residues. Trimming took off 5 bases at V and 7 bases at J, with 18 bases between the two ends. CDR1 SNHLY and CDR2 FYNNEI come from the germline V gene. This CDR3 reads CASSIHRGPNQPQHF. The CDR3 nucleotides are TGTGCCAGCAGTATCCACCGAGGCCCCAACCAGCCCCAGCATTTT.